The TCR beta chain described here comes from a study of identical twins. Study-wide results and caveats: Sharing of beta out-of-frame sequences by twins showed a weaker excess. Twin sharing of out-of-frame TCR alpha was underestimated by models in monozygotic pairs.

The CDR3 spans 14 residues. Between the trimmed V and J ends, which lost 0 bases and 1 base, there was a span of 7 bases. Germline assignment: CDR1 SGHRS and CDR2 YFSETQ. At least ten counts were recorded for this clonotype. Its specificity is unknown. TCRdb passed the 5' RACE reads through MiXCR, listing each CDR3 protein once. The data show around 220,000 distinct CDR3 sequences, with over 11% seen just once and approximately 8.8% held by the top ten. The receptor was isolated from a woman aged 18-29 years in good health. Sequenced input: memory (CD45RO+) T cells sorted from blood. The chain employs TRBV5-1 and TRBJ1-1; D gene unclear. CDR3 sequence reads: CASSLGQTNTEAFF. DNA for the CDR3: TGCGCCAGCAGCTTGGGGCAGACGAACACTGAAGCTTTCTTT.